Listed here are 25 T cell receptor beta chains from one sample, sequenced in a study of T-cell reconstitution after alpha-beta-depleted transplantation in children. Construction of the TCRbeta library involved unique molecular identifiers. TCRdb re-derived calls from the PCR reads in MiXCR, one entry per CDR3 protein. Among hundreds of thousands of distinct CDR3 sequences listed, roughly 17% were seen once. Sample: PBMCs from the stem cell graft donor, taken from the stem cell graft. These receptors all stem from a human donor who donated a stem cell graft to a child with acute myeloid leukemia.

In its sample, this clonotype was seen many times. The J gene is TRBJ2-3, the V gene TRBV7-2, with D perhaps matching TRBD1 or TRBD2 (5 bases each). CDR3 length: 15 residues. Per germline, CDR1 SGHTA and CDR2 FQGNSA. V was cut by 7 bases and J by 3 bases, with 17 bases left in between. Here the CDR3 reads CASNVGWGNTDTQYF. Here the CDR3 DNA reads TGTGCCAGCAACGTGGGGTGGGGGAATACAGATACGCAGTATTTT. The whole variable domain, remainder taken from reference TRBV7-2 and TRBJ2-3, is GAGVSQSPSNKVTEKGKDVELRCDPISGHTALYWYRQSLGQGLEFLIYFQGNSAPDKSGLPSDRFSAERTGGSVSTLTIQRTQQEDSAVYLCASNVGWGNTDTQYFGPGTRLTVL.

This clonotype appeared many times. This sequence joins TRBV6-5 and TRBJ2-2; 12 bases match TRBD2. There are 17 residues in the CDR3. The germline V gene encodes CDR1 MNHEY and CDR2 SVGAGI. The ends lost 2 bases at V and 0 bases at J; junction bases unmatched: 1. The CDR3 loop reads CASSYTSGGTNTGELFF. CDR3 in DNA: TGTGCCAGCAGTTACACTAGCGGGGGGACGAACACCGGGGAGCTGTTTTTT.

CDR3: CAIRGSDTQYF. The CDR3 coding sequence is TGTGCCATCAGAGGGTCAGATACGCAGTATTTT. The gene calls are TRBV10-3 and TRBJ2-3; the D is unclear. The CDR3 loop spans 11 amino acids. Germline V gene data show CDR1 as ENHRY and CDR2 as SYGVKD. The germline V and J ends were trimmed by 6 bases and 4 bases, with 5 bases remaining between them.

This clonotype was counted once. The CDR3 reads CASSLVLTVSNQPQHF. In nucleotides, the CDR3 is TGTGCCAGCAGCTTAGTGTTAACAGTTAGCAATCAGCCCCAGCATTTT. This rearrangement joins TRBV7-2 to TRBJ1-5; D gene ambiguous. The V gene's germline CDR1 is SGHTA and CDR2 FQGNSA. The germline V and J ends were trimmed by 1 base and 0 bases, with 10 bases remaining between them. The CDR3 is made up of 16 amino acids.

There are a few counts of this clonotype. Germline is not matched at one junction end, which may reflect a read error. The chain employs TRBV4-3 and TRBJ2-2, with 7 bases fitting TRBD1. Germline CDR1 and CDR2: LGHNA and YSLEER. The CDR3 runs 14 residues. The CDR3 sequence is CASSQDRVTGELFF. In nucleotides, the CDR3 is TGTGCCAGCAGCCAAGACAGGGTGACCGGGGAGCTGTTTTTT.

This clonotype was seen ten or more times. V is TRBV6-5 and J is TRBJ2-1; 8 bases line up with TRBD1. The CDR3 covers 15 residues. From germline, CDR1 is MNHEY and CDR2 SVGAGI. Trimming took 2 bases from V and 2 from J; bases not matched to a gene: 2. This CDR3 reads CASSYGQGPYNEQFF. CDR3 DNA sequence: TGTGCCAGCAGTTACGGACAGGGCCCCTACAATGAGCAGTTCTTC.

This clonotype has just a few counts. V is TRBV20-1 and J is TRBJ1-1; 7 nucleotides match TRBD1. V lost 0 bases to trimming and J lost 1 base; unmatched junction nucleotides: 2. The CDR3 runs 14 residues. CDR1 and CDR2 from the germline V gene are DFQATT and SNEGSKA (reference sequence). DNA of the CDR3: TGCAGTGCTAGAGACCCAGGGGGGAACACTGAAGCTTTCTTT. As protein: CSARDPGGNTEAFF.

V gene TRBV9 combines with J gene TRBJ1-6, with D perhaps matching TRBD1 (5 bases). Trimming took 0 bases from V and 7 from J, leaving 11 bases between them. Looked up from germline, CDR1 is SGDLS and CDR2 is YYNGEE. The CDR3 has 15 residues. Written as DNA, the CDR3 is TGTGCCAGCAGCGTAGGGGGGGTAAAGAATTCACCCCTCCACTTT. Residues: CASSVGGVKNSPLHF. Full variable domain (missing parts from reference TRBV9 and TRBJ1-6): DSGVTQTPKHLITATGQRVTLRCSPRSGDLSVYWYQQSLDQGLQFLIQYYNGEERAKGNILERFSAQQFPDLHSELNLSSLELGDSALYFCASSVGGVKNSPLHFGNGTRLTVT.

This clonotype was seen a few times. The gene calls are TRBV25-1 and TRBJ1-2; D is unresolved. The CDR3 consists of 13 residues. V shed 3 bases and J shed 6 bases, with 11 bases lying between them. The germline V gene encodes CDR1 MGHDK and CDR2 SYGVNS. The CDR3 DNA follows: TGTGCCAGCAGTGACAGCCCAATCGATGGCTACACCTTC. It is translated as CASSDSPIDGYTF.

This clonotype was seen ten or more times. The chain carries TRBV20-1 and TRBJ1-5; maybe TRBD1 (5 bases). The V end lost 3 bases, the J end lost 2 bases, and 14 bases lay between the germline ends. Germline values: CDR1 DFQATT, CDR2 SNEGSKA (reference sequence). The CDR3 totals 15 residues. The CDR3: CSASMALGGNQPQHF. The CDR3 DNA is TGCAGTGCTAGTATGGCCTTAGGGGGCAATCAGCCCCAGCATTTT.

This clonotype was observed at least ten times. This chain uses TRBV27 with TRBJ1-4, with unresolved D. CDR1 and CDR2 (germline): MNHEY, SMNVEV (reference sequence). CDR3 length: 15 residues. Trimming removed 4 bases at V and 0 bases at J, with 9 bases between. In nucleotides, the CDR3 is TGTGCCAGCAGTTCCAGTTATGCAACTAATGAAAAACTGTTTTTT. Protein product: CASSSSYATNEKLFF.

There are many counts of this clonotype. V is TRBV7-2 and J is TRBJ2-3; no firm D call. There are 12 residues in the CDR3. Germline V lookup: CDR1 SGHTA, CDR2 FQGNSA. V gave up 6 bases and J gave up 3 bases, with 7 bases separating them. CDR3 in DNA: TGTGCCAGCAGGCTGGGGACAGATACGCAGTATTTT. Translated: CASRLGTDTQYF.

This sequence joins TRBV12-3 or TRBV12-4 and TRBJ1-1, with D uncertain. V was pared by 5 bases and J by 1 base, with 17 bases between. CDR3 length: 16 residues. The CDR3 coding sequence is TGTGCCAGCAGTCCACAACTTGGACGGGCGAACACTGAAGCTTTCTTT. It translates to CASSPQLGRANTEAFF.

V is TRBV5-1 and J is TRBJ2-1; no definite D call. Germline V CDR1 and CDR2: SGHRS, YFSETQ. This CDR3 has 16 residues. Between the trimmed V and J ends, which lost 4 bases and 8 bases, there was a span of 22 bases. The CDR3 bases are TGCGCCAGCAGCCCGGCCGGTCCAAGACGTCGCTATGAGCAGTTCTTC. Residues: CASSPAGPRRRYEQFF.

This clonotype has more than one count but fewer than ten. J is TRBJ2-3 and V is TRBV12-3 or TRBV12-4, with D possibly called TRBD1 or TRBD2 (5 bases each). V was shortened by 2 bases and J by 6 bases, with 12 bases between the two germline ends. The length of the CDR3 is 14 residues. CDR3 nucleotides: TGTGCCAGCAGTTTACGGGGCCCCGGGGATACGCAGTATTTT. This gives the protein CASSLRGPGDTQYF.

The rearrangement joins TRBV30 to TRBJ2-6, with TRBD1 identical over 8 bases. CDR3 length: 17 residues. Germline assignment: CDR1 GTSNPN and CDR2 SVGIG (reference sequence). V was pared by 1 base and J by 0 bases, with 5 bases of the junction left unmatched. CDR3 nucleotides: TGTGCCTGGAGTGACGGGACAGGCAACTCTGGGGCCAACGTCCTGACTTTC. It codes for CAWSDGTGNSGANVLTF.

As DNA, the CDR3 is TGCAGTGGAGGGACGAGACAGGGTTTAGCTCAGCCCCAGCATTTT. Translating gives CSGGTRQGLAQPQHF. The chain uses TRBV20-1 and TRBJ1-5, with TRBD1 matching over 7 bases. CDR1 and CDR2 from the germline V gene are DFQATT and SNEGSKA (reference sequence). With 7 bases clipped from V and 6 bases from J, the junction kept 15 bases outside the gene matches. The CDR3 runs to 15 residues.

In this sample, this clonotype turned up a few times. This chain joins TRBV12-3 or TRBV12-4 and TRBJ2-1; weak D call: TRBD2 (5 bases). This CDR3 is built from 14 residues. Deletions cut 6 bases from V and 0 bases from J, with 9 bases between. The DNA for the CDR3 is TGTGCCAGCAGGGGAGCAAACTCCTACAATGAGCAGTTCTTC. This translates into CASRGANSYNEQFF.

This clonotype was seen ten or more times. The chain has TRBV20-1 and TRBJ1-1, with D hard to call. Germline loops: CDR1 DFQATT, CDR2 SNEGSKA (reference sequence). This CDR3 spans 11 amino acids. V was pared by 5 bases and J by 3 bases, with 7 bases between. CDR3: CSAPLHTEAFF. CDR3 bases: TGCAGTGCTCCTCTCCACACTGAAGCTTTCTTT.

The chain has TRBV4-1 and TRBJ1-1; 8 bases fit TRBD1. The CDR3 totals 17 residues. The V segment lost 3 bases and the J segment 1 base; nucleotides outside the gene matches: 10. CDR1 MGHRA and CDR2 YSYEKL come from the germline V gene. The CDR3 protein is CASSHLPGGGGNTEAFF. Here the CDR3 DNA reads TGCGCCAGCAGCCATCTTCCAGGGGGCGGAGGGAACACTGAAGCTTTCTTT.

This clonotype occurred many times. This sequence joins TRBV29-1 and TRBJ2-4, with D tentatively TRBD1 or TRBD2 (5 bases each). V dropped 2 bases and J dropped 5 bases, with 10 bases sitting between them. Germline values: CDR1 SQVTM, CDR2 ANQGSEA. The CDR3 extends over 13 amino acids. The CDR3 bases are TGCAGCGTTGAAACTGGGGACCAAAACATTCAGTACTTC. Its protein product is CSVETGDQNIQYF.

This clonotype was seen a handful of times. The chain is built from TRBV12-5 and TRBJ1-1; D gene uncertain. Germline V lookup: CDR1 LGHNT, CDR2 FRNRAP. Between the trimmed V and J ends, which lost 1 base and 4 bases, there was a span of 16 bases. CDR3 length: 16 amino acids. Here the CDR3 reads CASGLGRGLMSTEAFF. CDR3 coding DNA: TGTGCTAGTGGTTTGGGCAGAGGTTTAATGAGCACTGAAGCTTTCTTT.

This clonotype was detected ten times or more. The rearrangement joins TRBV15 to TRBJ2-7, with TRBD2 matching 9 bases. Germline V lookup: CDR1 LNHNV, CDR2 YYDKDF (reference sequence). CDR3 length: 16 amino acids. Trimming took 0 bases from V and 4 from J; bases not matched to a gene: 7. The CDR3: CATSRDRVTSGYEQYF. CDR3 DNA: TGTGCCACCAGCAGAGATAGGGTGACTAGCGGTTACGAGCAGTACTTC.

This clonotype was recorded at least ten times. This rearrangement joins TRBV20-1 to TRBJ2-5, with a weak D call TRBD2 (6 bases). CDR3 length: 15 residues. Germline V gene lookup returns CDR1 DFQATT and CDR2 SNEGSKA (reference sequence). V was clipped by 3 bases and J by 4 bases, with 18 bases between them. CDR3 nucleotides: TGCAGTGCTAGCCCCGTGGAGGGGATCGGAGAGACCCAGTACTTC. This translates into CSASPVEGIGETQYF.

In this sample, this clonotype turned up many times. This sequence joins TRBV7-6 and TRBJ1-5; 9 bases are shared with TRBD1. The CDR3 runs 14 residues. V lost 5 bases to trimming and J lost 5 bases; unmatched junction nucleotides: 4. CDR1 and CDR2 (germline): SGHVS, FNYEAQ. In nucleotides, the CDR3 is TGTGCCAGCAGCCTTCGACAGGGGGATCAGCCCCAGCATTTT. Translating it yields CASSLRQGDQPQHF.